A selection of T cell receptor beta chains follows, all from one sample in a study of shared clonotypes between healthy human individuals. Clones were read by immunoSEQ multiplex PCR, and TCRdb kept only the in-frame ones, dropping some. The table records some 2.1 million clones, over 85% of them present only once. Sequenced input: naive CD8+ T cells from PBMCs. Receptor source: a man younger than 35 in good health. Some clones in this sample may be carry-over from other donors' samples. The CDR3 runs from the conserved cysteine through the conserved F or W. D genes are given only for firm matches. The size entry is marked missing in some rows and otherwise reads once, few, many or a size class.

abundance	d_gene	j_gene	v_gene	CDR3nt	CDR3aa
NA	NA	TRBJ1-2	TRBV6-1	TGTGCCAGTGGGGGTTTGTGGAGTAACTATGGCTACACCTTC	CASGGLWSNYGYTF
NA	NA	TRBJ2-2	TRBV4-1	TGCGCCAGCAGCTACCGGTCACAGGGAACCGGGGAGCTGTTTTTT	CASSYRSQGTGELFF
NA	TRBD2	TRBJ2-1	TRBV4-3	TGCGCCAGCAGTCCGCGACTAGCGAAGGGGCATGAGCAGTTCTTC	CASSPRLAKGHEQFF
NA	TRBD1	TRBJ2-1	TRBV7-2	TGTGCCAGCAGCACGGGACAGGGGTGGGATGAGCAGTTCTTC	CASSTGQGWDEQFF
NA	NA	TRBJ1-1	TRBV25-1	TGTGCCAGCAGTGCTGGGAGTGAAGCTTTCTTT	CASSAGSEAFF
NA	NA	TRBJ2-7	TRBV4-3	TGCGCCAGCAGCCCCACATGGGTAAGCTCCTACGAGCAGTACTTC	CASSPTWVSSYEQYF
NA	TRBD2	TRBJ2-7	TRBV6-5	TGTGCCAGCAGTCCCTCGGTGGGAGGGCTCTACGAGCAGTACTTC	CASSPSVGGLYEQYF
NA	NA	TRBJ1-2	TRBV30	TGTGCCTGGAGGTCCCGCAGGGTGAACTATGGCTACACCTTC	CAWRSRRVNYGYTF
NA	NA	TRBJ2-1	TRBV9	TGTGCCAGCAGCGTACAAATAGGGGCCAATGAGCAGTTCTTC	CASSVQIGANEQFF
NA	NA	TRBJ1-2	TRBV29-1	TGCAGCGTTGAAGAAAATAGGCCTGGGCTGGGCTATGGCTACACCTTC	CSVEENRPGLGYGYTF
NA	TRBD2	TRBJ2-7	TRBV7-9	TGTGCCAGCGGTGCGGGAGGCGAGCAGTACTTC	CASGAGGEQYF
NA	NA	TRBJ2-1	TRBV27	TGTGCCAGCAGTTTCGGTAGCGGAGACAATGAGCAGTTCTTC	CASSFGSGDNEQFF
NA	NA	TRBJ2-3	TRBV6-6	TGTGCCAGCACGGGGTTCAGCACAGATACGCAGTATTTT	CASTGFSTDTQYF
few	NA	TRBJ1-5	TRBV27	TGTGCCAGCAATTCCCTCGGGGGCAATCAGCCCCAGCATTTT	CASNSLGGNQPQHF
NA	TRBD2	TRBJ2-1	TRBV4-1	TGCGCCAGCAGCCAAGAGACTAGCGGAGCACTGAATGAGCAGTTCTTC	CASSQETSGALNEQFF
NA	NA	TRBJ1-4	TRBV14	TGTGCCAGCAGCCAAGAAATTTGGGGGACTCCTAATGAAAAACTGTTTTTT	CASSQEIWGTPNEKLFF
NA	TRBD2	TRBJ2-7	TRBV11-2	TGTGCCAGCAGCTTAGGAGCTAGCGGGTACGAGCAGTACTTC	CASSLGASGYEQYF
NA	NA	TRBJ2-1	TRBV4-2	TGTGCCAGCAGCGATTCCTACAATGAGCAGTTCTTC	CASSDSYNEQFF
NA	TRBD1	TRBJ1-4	TRBV27	TGTGCCAGCAGCCCACAGGGGGCGCTAGAAAAACTGTTTTTT	CASSPQGALEKLFF
NA	TRBD2	TRBJ2-5	TRBV25-1	TGTGCCAGCAGGAGGTCTAGCGGGAGATTGTCGGAGACCCAGTACTTC	CASRRSSGRLSETQYF
NA	NA	TRBJ1-2	TRBV30	TGTGCCTGGAGTGTACTTGGCGTTCGGGGGGGGCACAACTATGGCTACACCTTC	CAWSVLGVRGGHNYGYTF
NA	TRBD2	TRBJ2-7	TRBV4-1	TGCGCCAGCAGCCAAGATTTCCTAGCGGAGACCTACGAGCAGTACTTC	CASSQDFLAETYEQYF
NA	TRBD1	TRBJ2-7	TRBV13	TGTGCCAGCAGCGTAAGGGGACAGCGCTACGAGCAGTACTTC	CASSVRGQRYEQYF
NA	TRBD1	TRBJ1-1	TRBV14	TGTGCCAGCAGCCTGGGGACAGGGATAAACACTGAAGCTTTCTTT	CASSLGTGINTEAFF
NA	TRBD1	TRBJ2-7	TRBV11-2	TGTGCCAGCAGCCCGAGGACAGGGGGCGGAATAGTAGAGCAGTACTTC	CASSPRTGGGIVEQYF
NA	TRBD2	TRBJ2-1	TRBV6-1	TGTGCCAGCAGTGCCCCTAGCGGGAACCCTGCCTATGAGCAGTTCTTC	CASSAPSGNPAYEQFF
NA	TRBD1	TRBJ1-2	TRBV7-9	TGTGCCAGCAACCTAGGTGGACAGGGGAATGGCTACACCTTC	CASNLGGQGNGYTF
NA	NA	TRBJ1-1	TRBV6-6	TGTGCCAGCAGTGTTTCTTTGGGAGACACTGAAGCTTTCTTT	CASSVSLGDTEAFF
NA	TRBD2	TRBJ2-7	TRBV27	TGTGCCAGCAGCCTAGCGGCAGGGCGCTCCTACGAGCAGTACTTC	CASSLAAGRSYEQYF